This entry features one T cell receptor (beta chain) sequence. This specimen belongs to a study of blood T cell repertoires in COVID-19. Study-level information: Whether acute or convalescent, the COVID-19 samples came from the United States, Italy and Spain. T cells, B-cell-depleted T cells, or PBMCs supplied cDNA or gDNA.

Measured with immunoSEQ multiplex PCR; TCRdb has only the in-frame clones, and not every one. The sample lists about 69,000 clones, 90% occurring once. This sequence originates from a woman aged 18-29 years with acute or convalescent COVID-19. Input material: peripheral blood.

The CDR3 region has the DNA TGTGCCAGCAGCCCTAGGGGTAGCCTCAACACCGGGGAGCTGTTTTTT. Its translation is CASSPRGSLNTGELFF. The chain links TRBV11-2 to TRBJ2-2; TRBD1 is a possible D gene (5 bases). Trimming cost V 5 bases and J 2 bases, with 15 bases left between them. CDR3 length equals 16 residues. Germline CDR1 is SGHAT and CDR2 is FQNNGV. The full variable domain, with the rest looked up from reference TRBV11-2 and TRBJ2-2, is EAGVAQSPRYKIIEKRQSVAFWCNPISGHATLYWYQQILGQGPKLLIQFQNNGVVDDSQLPKDRFSAERLKGVDSTLKIQPAKLEDSAVYLCASSPRGSLNTGELFFGEGSRLTVL.